This T cell receptor (beta chain) was obtained from a study of human T cells and chemical hapten exposure. The overall study: 0.01% DPC was applied to the upper back in patch tests, which were read at 6 days.

TCRdb processed the RACE reads anew with MiXCR; each CDR3 protein has one entry. The table includes some 89,000 distinct CDR3 sequences, roughly 27% detected once. Stated time point: patch test 3, about 24 weeks after DPC sensitization. The treatment here: therapeutic diphenylcyclopropenone sensitization with weekly scalp DPC. The TCR originated in a man aged 35 to 55 with alopecia areata. Some clones in this sample may be carry-over from other donors' samples. The material sequenced was whole blood, taken in connection with sensitization to the hapten diphenylcyclopropenone (DPC).

The CDR3 nucleotides read TGTGCCAGCAGTTTACCGGGCGGGGGGGCGGAGACCCAGTACTTC. It codes for CASSLPGGGAETQYF. The chain combines TRBV28 with TRBJ2-5; TRBD2 aligns across 9 bases. Unmatched junction bases numbered 6, after V lost 2 bases and J lost 5 bases. This CDR3 has 15 residues. The germline CDR1 and CDR2 sequences are MDHEN and SYDVKM.